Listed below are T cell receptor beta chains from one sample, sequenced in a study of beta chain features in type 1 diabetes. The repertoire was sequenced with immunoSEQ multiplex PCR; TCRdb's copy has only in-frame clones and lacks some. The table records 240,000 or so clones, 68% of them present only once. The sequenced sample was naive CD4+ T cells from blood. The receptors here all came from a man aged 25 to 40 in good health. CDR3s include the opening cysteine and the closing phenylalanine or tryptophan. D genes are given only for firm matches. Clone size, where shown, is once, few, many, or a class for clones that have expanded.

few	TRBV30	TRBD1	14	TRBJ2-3	TGTGCCTGGGCGCGGGACAGGGACACAGATACGCAGTATTTT	CAWARDRDTDTQYF
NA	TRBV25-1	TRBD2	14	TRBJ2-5	TGTGCCAGCAGTTTAGCGGGGGAAGGGGAGACCCAGTACTTC	CASSLAGEGETQYF
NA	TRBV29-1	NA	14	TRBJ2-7	TGCAGCGTTGTTCGTTGGGGGACCTCCTACGAGCAGTACTTC	CSVVRWGTSYEQYF
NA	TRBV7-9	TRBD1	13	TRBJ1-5	TGTGCCAGCAGCCCGACAGGGAATCAGCCCCAGCATTTT	CASSPTGNQPQHF
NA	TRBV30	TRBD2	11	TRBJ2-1	TGTGCCTGGAGGCGGGGGGGAACGCAGTTCTTC	CAWRRGGTQFF
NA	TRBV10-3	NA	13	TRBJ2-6	TGTGCCATCAGAGAATCCGGGGCCAACGTCCTGACTTTC	CAIRESGANVLTF
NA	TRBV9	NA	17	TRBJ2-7	TGTGCCAGCAGCGTAGGGGCTTCAACGGGAGTCCCGTACGAGCAGTACTTC	CASSVGASTGVPYEQYF
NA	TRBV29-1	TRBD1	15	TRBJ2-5	TGCAGCGTTGGACTCAACAGGGGGCCGGGAGAGACCCAGTACTTC	CSVGLNRGPGETQYF
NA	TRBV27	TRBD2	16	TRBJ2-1	TGTGCCAGCAGTTTGGCTAGCGGGGGCTGGTCTCCTGAGCAGTTCTTC	CASSLASGGWSPEQFF
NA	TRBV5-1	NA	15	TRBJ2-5	TGCGCCAGCAGTCCTACCGGGACAATACAAGAGACCCAGTACTTC	CASSPTGTIQETQYF
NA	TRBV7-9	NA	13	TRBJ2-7	TGTGCCAGCAGCTTCACCAGGGTCGACGAGCAGTACTTC	CASSFTRVDEQYF
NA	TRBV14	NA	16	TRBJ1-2	TGTGCCAGCAGCCAAGTCCGGGCAGGGGCGAAGGATGGCTACACCTTC	CASSQVRAGAKDGYTF
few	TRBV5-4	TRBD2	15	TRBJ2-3	TGTGCCAGCAGAATAGCGGGGGGGCCGGTAGATACGCAGTATTTT	CASRIAGGPVDTQYF
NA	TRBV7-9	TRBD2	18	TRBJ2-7	TGTGCCAGCAGCTTAGATGCTGCGGGAGGCGCTTCTTCCTACGAGCAGTACTTC	CASSLDAAGGASSYEQYF
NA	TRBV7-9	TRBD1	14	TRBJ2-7	TGTGCCAGCAGTCCGGACAGGGAAAGGAATGAGCAGTACTTC	CASSPDRERNEQYF
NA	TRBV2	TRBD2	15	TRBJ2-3	TGTGCCAGCAGGGAAGGACTAGCGGGGTCAGATACGCAGTATTTT	CASREGLAGSDTQYF
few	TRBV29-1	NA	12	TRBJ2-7	TGCAGCGTTGTAGAGGGAGGCTACGAGCAGTACTTC	CSVVEGGYEQYF
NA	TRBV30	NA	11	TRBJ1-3	TGTGCCTGGAGTGGTGGAAACACCATATATTTT	CAWSGGNTIYF
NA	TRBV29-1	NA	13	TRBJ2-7	TGCAGCGTCGCCAACTCGAGCTCCTACGAGCAGTACTTC	CSVANSSSYEQYF